The text below deals with one TCR beta chain. This sample stems from a study of radiotherapy plus CTLA-4 blockade in lung cancer. On the study more broadly: Objective responses were observed in around 17% of patients, and disease control was achieved by roughly 29%.

The CDR3 is 14 amino acids. From germline, CDR1 is SGHAT and CDR2 FQNNGV. The J segment lost 3 bases and the V segment lost 10 bases, leaving 11 bases of the junction unmatched. Only in-frame clones appear in the TCRdb table, and some are missing; sequencing was by immunoSEQ multiplex PCR. The sample carries some 18,000 clones, around 86% recorded once. Source: peripheral blood, taken from a patient treated with radiotherapy plus ipilimumab. J is TRBJ1-1 and V is TRBV11-2; 7 nucleotides line up with TRBD1. This TCR derives from a human donor with non-small cell lung cancer whose response to radiotherapy plus ipilimumab could not be evaluated. The CDR3 loop is CATGETGEYTEAFF. The CDR3 bases are TGTGCCACCGGGGAAACAGGGGAGTACACTGAAGCTTTCTTT.